Presented here are 25 T cell receptor beta chains from one specimen sequenced in a study of blood T cell repertoires in COVID-19. TCRdb's copy holds only in-frame clones and misses some; the assay was immunoSEQ multiplex PCR. Of fewer than 300,000 clones in the sample, 83% were seen once. Input material: peripheral blood. These receptors were obtained from a woman in her 70s with active or convalescent COVID-19.

The chain couples TRBV12-3 or TRBV12-4 to TRBJ2-5; D possibly corresponds to TRBD2 (6 bases). The CDR3 totals 12 residues. V was trimmed by 3 bases and J by 10 bases, leaving 12 bases between them. CDR3 in DNA: TGTGCCAGCAGTTTGGAGGGGATAGACCAGTACTTC. Its protein product is CASSLEGIDQYF.

V and J are TRBV11-2 and TRBJ2-7, with 10 positions matching TRBD2. From germline, CDR1 is SGHAT and CDR2 FQNNGV. With 6 bases clipped from V and 0 bases from J, the junction kept 8 bases outside the gene matches. The CDR3 loop spans 16 amino acids. The CDR3: CASRPFSGRISYEQYF. The CDR3 nucleotides read TGTGCCAGCAGGCCATTTAGCGGGAGGATCTCCTACGAGCAGTACTTC.

This rearrangement joins TRBV28 to TRBJ1-2; 9 positions match TRBD1. The CDR3 length is 17 residues. Germline loops: CDR1 MDHEN, CDR2 SYDVKM. V dropped 6 bases and J dropped 7; count of bases not matched to a gene: 18. CDR3: CASSQGGLTGGAGGYTF. For the CDR3, the DNA is TGTGCCAGCAGCCAAGGGGGGTTAACAGGGGGCGCGGGTGGCTACACCTTC.

The count of this clone is one. The rearrangement links TRBV6-6 to TRBJ2-1; D uncertain. Trimming removed 10 bases at V and 10 bases at J, with 14 bases between. The CDR3 loop spans 11 amino acids. Per germline, CDR1 MNHNY and CDR2 SVGAGI (reference sequence). The DNA for the CDR3 is TGTGCCATCCAGAGGCCCCCCGAGCAGTTCTTC. It is translated as CAIQRPPEQFF.

About this clone itself: Within the sample, other DNA sequences also encode this same CDR3. This chain joins TRBV18 and TRBJ2-7, with D hard to call. V was clipped by 3 bases and J by 0 bases, with 6 bases between them. Germline-derived CDR1 and CDR2 are KGHSH and LQKENI. The length of the CDR3 is 13 residues. The CDR3 region has the DNA TGTGCCAGCTCACCTCCCAGCTCCTACGAGCAGTACTTC. Protein: CASSPPSSYEQYF.

The chain has TRBV28 and TRBJ1-5, with a tentative D call TRBD1 (5 bases). V lost 6 bases and J 6 bases, leaving 15 bases between the germline ends. Germline V lookup: CDR1 MDHEN, CDR2 SYDVKM. The CDR3 has 14 amino acids. In DNA form, the CDR3 reads TGTGCCAGCAGCCACAGCGGGGGAGGTCAGCCCCAGCATTTT. As protein: CASSHSGGGQPQHF.

There are a few counts of this clone. The rearrangement uses TRBV13 and TRBJ2-3, with TRBD2 matching 8 bases. Germline CDR1 PRHDT, CDR2 FYEKMQ (reference sequence). The CDR3 is 16 amino acids. V was pared by 5 bases and J by 6 bases, with 13 bases of the junction left unmatched. The CDR3 DNA reads as TGTGCCAGCAGCCATAACCCGGGACTAGGGGCCGATACGCAGTATTTT. It encodes CASSHNPGLGADTQYF.

J is TRBJ2-7 and V is TRBV19, with a possible D match to TRBD1 (6 bases). With 7 bases removed from V and 0 bases from J, the gap between germline ends came to 13 bases. The CDR3 runs to 14 residues. In germline, CDR1 is LNHDA, CDR2 SQIVND (reference sequence). The CDR3 DNA sequence: TGTGCCAGTAAGGGACACCTGAGCTCCTACGAGCAGTACTTC. Translating it yields CASKGHLSSYEQYF. Variable domain in full (rest from reference TRBV19 and TRBJ2-7): DGGITQSPKYLFRKEGQNVTLSCEQNLNHDAMYWYRQDPGQGLRLIYYSQIVNDFQKGDIAEGYSVSREKKESFPLTVTSAQKNPTAFYLCASKGHLSSYEQYFGPGTRLTVT.

The V call is TRBV13, the J call TRBJ2-7; a weak D match, TRBD1 (5 bases). This CDR3 region has 14 residues. V lost 5 bases and J lost 0, with 11 bases in between. Germline CDR1 PRHDT, CDR2 FYEKMQ (reference sequence). CDR3 amino acids: CASSPYRYSYEQYF. The DNA of the CDR3 is TGTGCCAGCAGCCCCTACAGGTACTCCTACGAGCAGTACTTC.

In its sample, this clone was seen once. The chain links TRBV3-1 (or the pseudogene TRBV3-2) to TRBJ1-5; 8 bases align to TRBD1. The V gene's germline CDR1 is LGHDT and CDR2 YNNKEL (reference sequence). Losses at the gene ends were 4 bases for V and 6 bases for J; bases not matched to a gene: 5. The CDR3 is 14 residues long. CDR3 DNA: TGTGCCAGCAGCCGGACAGGGTCGGGTCAGCCCCAGCATTTT. Translating it yields CASSRTGSGQPQHF.

The chain has TRBV21-1 and TRBJ2-7; the table calls TRBD1, which could not be checked here. TRBV21-1 is termed a pseudogene. The CDR3 extends over 19 amino acids. In DNA, the CDR3 is TGTGCCAGCAACTCGGGGAGGGGGACAGGGGCCGCTTCTACCTACGAGCAGTACTTC. As protein: CASNSGRGTGAASTYEQYF.

The chain links TRBV5-4 to TRBJ2-3; 8 bases are shared with TRBD2. Germline CDR1 reads SGHNT; CDR2 reads YYREEE (reference sequence). The length of the CDR3 is 16 residues. V shed 5 bases and J 5 bases; nucleotides not matched to a gene: 13. In DNA form, the CDR3 reads TGTGCCAGCAGGGATCGGGGGCGGGGGGATGAAGATACGCAGTATTTT. This codes for CASRDRGRGDEDTQYF.

V usage is TRBV2 and J usage is TRBJ2-2; D might be TRBD1 (5 bases). V was shortened by 7 bases and J by 5 bases, with 11 bases between the two germline ends. Germline V CDR1 and CDR2: SNHLY, FYNNEI. This CDR3 has 13 amino acids. The CDR3: CASILGATGELFF. As DNA, the CDR3 is TGTGCCAGCATCTTAGGGGCGACCGGGGAGCTGTTTTTT. The whole variable domain, filled in from reference TRBV2 and TRBJ2-2, reads EPEVTQTPSHQVTQMGQEVILRCVPISNHLYFYWYRQILGQKVEFLVSFYNNEISEKSEIFDDQFSVERPDGSNFTLKIRSTKLEDSAMYFCASILGATGELFFGEGSRLTVL.

A few counts support this clone. The CDR3 loop is CASSLRENEKLFF. In DNA, the CDR3 is TGTGCCAGCAGCTTGCGGGAAAATGAAAAACTGTTTTTT. The genes are TRBV13 and TRBJ1-4, with D hard to call. The V and J ends lost 3 bases and 5 bases respectively, with 7 bases between them. The CDR3 is 13 amino acids. CDR1 PRHDT and CDR2 FYEKMQ come from the germline V gene (reference sequence).

The chain couples TRBV2 to TRBJ1-5, with 7 bases aligning to TRBD1. This CDR3 contains 15 residues. Per the germline V gene, CDR1 is SNHLY and CDR2 is FYNNEI. J was trimmed by 3 bases and V by 7 bases; bases with no gene match: 9. Here the CDR3 reads CASTFGQAFNQPQHF. The CDR3 DNA follows: TGTGCCAGCACCTTCGGACAGGCGTTCAATCAGCCCCAGCATTTT. The full variable domain, its missing parts supplied by reference TRBV2 and TRBJ1-5, is EPEVTQTPSHQVTQMGQEVILRCVPISNHLYFYWYRQILGQKVEFLVSFYNNEISEKSEIFDDQFSVERPDGSNFTLKIRSTKLEDSAMYFCASTFGQAFNQPQHFGDGTRLSIL.

This sequence joins TRBV9 and TRBJ1-4; TRBD1 agrees at 9 bases. After removal of 3 bases from V and 5 bases from J, the junction contained 8 bases not matched to a gene. CDR3 size: 16 residues. Germline V gene data show CDR1 as SGDLS and CDR2 as YYNGEE. This CDR3 is CASSATGQGPNEKLFF. CDR3 in DNA: TGTGCCAGCAGCGCTACTGGACAGGGGCCAAATGAAAAACTGTTTTTT.

The chain joins TRBV6-2 or TRBV6-3 to TRBJ1-2; 7 nucleotides line up with TRBD1. The germline V gene encodes CDR1 MNHEY and CDR2 SVGEGT. V dropped 5 bases and J dropped 4; count of bases not matched to a gene: 10. The length of the CDR3 is 15 residues. The CDR3 spells CASSRQGGAGYGYTF. CDR3 nucleotides: TGTGCCAGCAGTCGACAGGGCGGAGCAGGCTATGGCTACACCTTC.

This sequence joins TRBV2 and TRBJ1-2; the D gene is possibly TRBD1 (6 bases). The CDR3 totals 17 residues. Deletions cut 8 bases from V and 0 bases from J, with 22 bases between. CDR1 is SNHLY and CDR2 is FYNNEI in the germline V gene. DNA of the CDR3: TGTGCCAGCGAAAGACAGGCCTACGGGACGTCTAACTATGGCTACACCTTC. This codes for CASERQAYGTSNYGYTF.

The chain recombines TRBV4-1 with TRBJ2-3, with TRBD2 identical over 8 bases. V shed 0 bases and J 10 bases; nucleotides not matched to a gene: 15. CDR3 length: 17 amino acids. The V gene's germline CDR1 is MGHRA and CDR2 YSYEKL. The CDR3 loop reads CASSQDGGSGAPRSQYF. Here the CDR3 DNA reads TGCGCCAGCAGCCAAGACGGGGGTAGCGGGGCACCCCGATCGCAGTATTTT.

The rearrangement uses TRBV27 and TRBJ2-5; weak D call: TRBD1 (8 bases). Trimming took 6 bases from V and 5 from J, leaving 19 bases between them. Germline V gene sequence: CDR1 MNHEY, CDR2 SMNVEV (reference sequence). The CDR3 has 15 residues. The CDR3 bases are TGTGCCAGCAGACTGACAGGGGTGGGGGGGGAGACCCAGTACTTC. This sequence encodes CASRLTGVGGETQYF.

This clone was detected only once. The CDR3 nucleotides read TGTGCCAGCAGCTTGTCGGGGGGCGCAGTCTCCGAAAAACTGTTTTTT. Its protein is CASSLSGGAVSEKLFF. The chain uses TRBV5-4 and TRBJ1-4; D is possibly TRBD1 (6 bases). CDR1 and CDR2 (germline): SGHNT, YYREEE (reference sequence). This CDR3 is built from 16 residues. Deletions cut 1 base from V and 8 bases from J, with 18 bases between.

The rearrangement uses TRBV5-1 and TRBJ2-5; TRBD2 matches 14 bases. Germline loops: CDR1 SGHRS, CDR2 YFSETQ. There are 16 residues in the CDR3. With 4 bases clipped from V and 6 bases from J, the junction kept 8 bases outside the gene matches. The CDR3 loop reads CASSGTGLAGAKTQYF. The CDR3 DNA sequence: TGCGCCAGCAGCGGTACGGGACTAGCGGGAGCGAAGACCCAGTACTTC. Supplemented by reference TRBV5-1 and TRBJ2-5, the full variable domain reads KAGVTQTPRYLIKTRGQQVTLSCSPISGHRSVSWYQQTPGQGLQFLFEYFSETQRNKGNFPGRFSGRQFSNSRSEMNVSTLELGDSALYLCASSGTGLAGAKTQYFGPGTRLLVL.

This chain connects TRBV11-3 to TRBJ2-5, with a possible D match to TRBD2 (5 bases). Germline CDR1 is SGHNT and CDR2 is YENEEA. Trimming took 5 bases from V and 1 from J, leaving 11 bases between them. The CDR3 totals 14 residues. The CDR3 DNA reads TGTGCCAGCAGCCCGGGGAAGATCCAAGAGACCCAGTACTTC. Translation: CASSPGKIQETQYF.

This clone was seen only once. The V and J genes are TRBV4-1 and TRBJ1-2; TRBD1 matches at 11 bases. Trimming at V came to 3 bases and at J to 4 bases, leaving 13 bases not matched to a gene. CDR3 length: 18 amino acids. From germline, CDR1 is MGHRA and CDR2 YSYEKL. The CDR3 nucleotides read TGCGCCAGCAGCCACCTCGGGACAGGGGGGATCAAGTCCTATGGCTACACCTTC. Protein: CASSHLGTGGIKSYGYTF.

The gene calls are TRBV29-1 and TRBJ1-4; D is unresolved. Trimming took off 6 bases at V and 8 bases at J, with 16 bases between the two ends. Germline V gene sequence: CDR1 SQVTM, CDR2 ANQGSEA. The CDR3 length is 13 residues. DNA for the CDR3: TGCAGCGTGGCGGTAAACGATCGAGAAAAACTGTTTTTT. This translates into CSVAVNDREKLFF.